This T cell receptor (beta chain) derives from a study of cytomegalovirus exposure and HLA in healthy donors (dated by TCRdb to 2016 to 2017). About the investigation overall: An earlier analysis of approximately 640 of the donors reported about 250 Gb of sequence data and roughly 110 million unique TCR beta sequences from about 180 million T cells. An early release that covered some 640 HLA-typed donors contained 250 to 350 gigabases of sequencing data and 65 million to 100 million unique TCR sequences. Among the 398 genotyped donors, approximately 76% belonged to the genetic ancestry cluster associated with self-reported Caucasian donors. The study aimed to test whether cataloging public T cell receptors could reveal signatures of past pathogen exposure. The study used immunosequencing to profile the T cell repertoires of 600 to 850 subjects and linked those repertoires to cytomegalovirus serostatus. Along with the approximately 700-subject first cohort, a separate validation cohort of about 110 different subjects was used. The study combined high-throughput TCR immunosequencing, statistical association of individual TCRs with disease status, and machine learning to predict cytomegalovirus infection status. A later analysis re-analyzed previously published TCR beta repertoires from 666 donors and added high-resolution HLA genotyping to study TCR occurrence patterns. In the later analysis, no new phenotypic data were used to find candidate immune exposures; instead, reliance was placed on TCR beta sequences and their occurrence across donors. An earlier analysis of approximately 640 of the donors applied high-throughput TCR beta sequencing to assess whether each TCR beta V gene segment acted as functional or pseudogenic. Donor age, sex, ethnicity and CMV serostatus were compiled alongside the repertoire data. Genome-wide SNP genotypes for about 65% of the 666 donors were used in a later genetic analysis, which treated that subset as a discovery cohort. All discovery cohort repertoires had been generated on a single sequencing platform. Class I and class II HLA loci were covered by the typing at four-digit resolution. Typing coverage varied by locus: roughly 620-640 donors for A, B, C, DRB1 and DQB1; approximately 560 for DQA1; over 600 for DPA1; 450 to 480 for DPB1. Roughly five DR-DQ haplotypes were handled as single units for association and clustering, since linkage in the cohort was strong. Across roughly 420 genotyped donors of the cohort, an average of roughly 250,000 unique TCR beta nucleotide sequences per donor were sequenced, and 15% to 20% of those sequences were non-productive.

The germline V gene gives CDR1 as SGHNT and CDR2 as YENEEA. At the junction V is shortened by 4 bases and J by 7 bases; bases outside the gene matches: 7. The CDR3 measures 15 amino acids from cysteine to phenylalanine. Here the CDR3 DNA is all that survives: 45 bases in frame from base 1. The cohort was made up of approximately 670 healthy bone marrow donors. All cohort members were sampled while nominally healthy, although unrecorded immune exposures were likely present. The donor was CMV seronegative and belonged to the group of 352 seronegative cohort members. A peripheral blood sample was provided by each donor, and peripheral blood mononuclear cells were used for TCR beta sequencing. Genomic DNA was extracted from the blood cell samples with the Qiagen DNeasy Blood Extraction Kit. Library preparation employed the immunoSEQ multiplex PCR assay. A mixture of 60 forward primers for TCR Vbeta segments and 13 reverse primers for TCR Jbeta segments was used in the multiplex PCR. The CDR3 region of rearranged TCR beta genes was amplified from genomic DNA with a multiplex PCR assay. Amplified TCR beta libraries were sequenced as 87-base-pair reads on the Illumina HiSeq System. The paper's data handling went like this. A later analysis tallied around 87 million unique TCR beta chains across the 660 or so repertoires, and some 10 million of those chains were shared by two or more donors. Raw reads were error-corrected and collapsed into unique sequences by a nearest-neighbor algorithm in which closely related sequences were merged to remove PCR and sequencing errors. Alignment of CDR3 sequences to IMGT reference sequences was used to assign V, D and J gene segments. For a sequence to be retained, a match of at least six nucleotides to both a V gene segment and a J gene segment was required. A rearrangement was called productive if the CDR3 had no stop codons and remained in frame with V and J, and every other rearrangement was called non-productive. Following IMGT convention, CDR3 was defined as the stretch from the second conserved V-encoded cysteine up to the conserved J-encoded phenylalanine. The earlier analysis of fewer than 750 of the donors excluded sequences that lacked an unambiguous match to a single V gene segment. An earlier analysis of 500 to 700 of the donors classified V segments as functional when productive rearrangements were above 56.7% and as segregating when the standard deviation between donors was above 5%. A statistical classification framework was built for diagnosing cytomegalovirus status from the catalog of TCR beta chain sequences. In a later analysis, V and J genes were assigned by comparing TCR nucleotide sequences against IMGT/GENE-DB human TR gene sequences. In a later analysis, CDR3 sequences and most-parsimonious VDJ recombination scenarios were assigned using the TCRdist pipeline. In a later analysis, each TCR beta chain was defined by its CDR3 amino acid sequence together with its V-gene family, and reads without a unique V-gene family were excluded. To address suspected cross-contamination and a sequencing artifact, a later analysis removed approximately 600 highly shared, low-generation-probability nucleotide sequences. In a later analysis, a clonal expansion index was calculated for each public chain from normalized within-repertoire ranks of inferred template counts. Generation probabilities in a later analysis came from a VDJ recombination model fitted to out-of-frame rearrangements, and those results were checked against IGoR. Hypergeometric tests were used in a later analysis to score TCR-TCR, TCR-HLA and TCR-CMV co-occurrence, with a repertoire-size bias correction applied to the TCR pairs. A later analysis estimated false discovery rates by permuting HLA or CMV assignments 20 times. In a later analysis, co-occurring TCRs were grouped using DBSCAN, with TCRdist sequence similarity added in when clustering inside HLA-allele-positive subsets. Repertoires with fewer than 30,000 or more than 120,000 public chains, plus five repertoires with anomalous nucleotide sharing, were excluded from co-occurrence clustering. Here the immuneACCESS table is served through TCRdb, limited to in-frame sequences with V and J called. Missing clones are a known gap in these copies; in checked studies unresolved V genes cover under half, and the rest lacks a known reason. The V and J calls and clone size come from that table; D and trimming were worked out from the DNA. The sample yields more than 95,000 clones; over 60% were counted once. The top ten clones comprise 6.3% of the sample.

General conclusions and limits of the study: When HLA alleles, especially DR and DQ, strongly co-occurred, TCR associations were difficult to assign to individual alleles. Sequencing depth was assumed to be roughly uniform across donors in the presence/absence analyses, though that assumption may not hold. Because HLA typing was missing for some donors at each locus, association tests included only the typed subset. A later analysis found that most CMV-associated TCR beta chains appeared HLA-restricted, with HLA associations seemingly driven largely by CMV exposure. Only TCR beta chains were sequenced in this cohort, and the absence of alpha or paired-chain data limited detectable features. A further reported finding was that TCR beta sequences accurately predicted the HLA-A and HLA-B alleles for most subjects in the first cohort. V-gene and J-gene trimming of TCR beta chains was associated with a missense DCLRE1C variant in a later genetic analysis, and the association was replicated in an independent cohort. The sequencing pipeline was judged likely to have produced a cluster of highly shared sequence variants as a technical artifact. A later genetic analysis reported fewer N-insertions in productive TCRs among donors in an Asian-associated ancestry cluster than the roughly 690-donor mean. In a later analysis, several top co-occurrence clusters were reported to appear linked to parvovirus B19, influenza, CMV and Epstein-Barr virus. Linkage disequilibrium might explain the correlated functional status among segregating V segments, but an unknown experimental factor could not be ruled out. In the study, some 160 TCR beta chains were listed as associated with cytomegalovirus. Some IMGT-functional V segments, including TRBV6-2 and TRBV6-3, could not be told apart with the 87-base-pair reads, so those segments were excluded. In a later analysis, HLA-associated TCR beta chains showed more clonal expansion and lower generation probabilities than non-associated chains that were equally common. The classifier was reported to diagnose cytomegalovirus status with high specificity and sensitivity in both the original cohort and the validation cohort. A few of the identified cytomegalovirus-associated TCR beta chains were confirmed in vitro to be specific for cytomegalovirus antigens. In a later analysis, the rate of TCR association differed among HLA loci, with DRB1 alleles having the most associated TCRs and HLA-C alleles having the fewest. The authors suggested that the approach could potentially be generalized to other disease states and immunological phenotypes. In an earlier analysis of several hundred of the donors, most TCR beta V segments were observed in productive rearrangements about 87% or about 30% of the time, broadly matching IMGT annotations. Across donors, most TCR sequences were observed very rarely, whereas some public TCRs were present in many individuals. CMV serostatus was the only immune exposure information available for the cohort. Because counts were too low, about 18 rarely observed V segments, including chromosome 9 orphons, were excluded from the earlier analysis of 587 of the donors. Specific HLA alleles were associated with over 15,000 TCR beta sequences at a false discovery rate of 0.05 in a later analysis.

Turning to this clone: Its antigen remains undetermined. No quality values exist for individual bases; no much larger clone is one base distant.

This receptor was obtained from a woman aged 40 to 55 in good health and CMV-seronegative. The chain was built from TRBV11-3 and TRBJ2-1; TRBD1 fits 10 bases in the junction. Sample: PBMCs. The CDR3 amino acid sequence is: CASSSGQGGTNEQFF. The sequenced DNA is TGTGCCAGCAGCTCCGGACAGGGGGGCACGAATGAGCAGTTCTTC.